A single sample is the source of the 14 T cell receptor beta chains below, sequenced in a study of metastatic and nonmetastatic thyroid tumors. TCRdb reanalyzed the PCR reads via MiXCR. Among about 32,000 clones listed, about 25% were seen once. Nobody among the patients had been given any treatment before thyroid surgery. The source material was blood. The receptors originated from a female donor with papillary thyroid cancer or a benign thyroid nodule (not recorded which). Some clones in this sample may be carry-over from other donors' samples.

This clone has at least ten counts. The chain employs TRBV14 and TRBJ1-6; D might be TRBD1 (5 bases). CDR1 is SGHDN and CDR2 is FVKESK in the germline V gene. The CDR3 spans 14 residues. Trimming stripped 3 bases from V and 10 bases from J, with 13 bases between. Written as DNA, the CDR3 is TGTGCCAGCAGCCAGTCGACCGGGGGGTCACCCCTCCACTTT. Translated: CASSQSTGGSPLHF.

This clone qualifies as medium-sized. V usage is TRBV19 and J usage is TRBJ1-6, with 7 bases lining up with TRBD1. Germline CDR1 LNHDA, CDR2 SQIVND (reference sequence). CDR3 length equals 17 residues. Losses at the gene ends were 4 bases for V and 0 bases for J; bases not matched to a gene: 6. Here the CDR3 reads CASSNPDRSSYNSPLHF. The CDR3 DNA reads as TGTGCCAGTAGTAACCCGGACAGGAGCTCCTATAATTCACCCCTCCACTTT.

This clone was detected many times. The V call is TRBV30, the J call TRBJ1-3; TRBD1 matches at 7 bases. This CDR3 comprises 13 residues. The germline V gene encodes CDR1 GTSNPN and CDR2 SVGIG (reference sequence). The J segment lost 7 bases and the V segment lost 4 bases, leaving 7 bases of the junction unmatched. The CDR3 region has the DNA TGTGCCTGGACTCGGACAGGAGGGAACACCATATATTTT. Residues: CAWTRTGGNTIYF. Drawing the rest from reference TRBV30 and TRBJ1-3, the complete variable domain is SQTIHQWPATLVQPVGSPLSLECTVEGTSNPNLYWYRQAAGRGLQLLFYSVGIGQISSEVPQNLSASRPQDRQFILSSKKLLLSDSGFYLCAWTRTGGNTIYFGEGSWLTVV.

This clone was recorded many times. In nucleotides, the CDR3 is TGTGCCATCAGTCTCGTAAGTGCCGATACGCAGTATTTT. This sequence encodes CAISLVSADTQYF. The V and J genes are TRBV10-3 and TRBJ2-3; D unclear. The length of the CDR3 is 13 residues. The V gene lost 5 bases and the J gene lost 6 bases, with 12 bases spanning the gap. Germline V gene data show CDR1 as ENHRY and CDR2 as SYGVKD.

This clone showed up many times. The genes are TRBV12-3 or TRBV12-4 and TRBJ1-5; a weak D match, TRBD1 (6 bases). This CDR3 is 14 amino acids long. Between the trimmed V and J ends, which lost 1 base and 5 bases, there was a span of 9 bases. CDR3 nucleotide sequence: TGTGCCAGCAGTTTAGACAGGGTGGATCAGCCCCAGCATTTT. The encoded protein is CASSLDRVDQPQHF.

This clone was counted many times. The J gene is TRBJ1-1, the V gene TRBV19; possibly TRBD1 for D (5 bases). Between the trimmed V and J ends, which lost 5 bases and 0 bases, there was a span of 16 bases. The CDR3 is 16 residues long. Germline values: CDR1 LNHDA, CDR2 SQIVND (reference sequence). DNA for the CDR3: TGTGCCAGTAGTGAAGGTTCGGGGCGCTTGAACACTGAAGCTTTCTTT. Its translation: CASSEGSGRLNTEAFF.

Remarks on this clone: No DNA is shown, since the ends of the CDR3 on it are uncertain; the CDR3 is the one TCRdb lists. The CDR3 sequence: CASSFGSGSYEQYF. The chain couples TRBV5-6 to TRBJ2-7. Looked up from germline, CDR1 is SGHDT and CDR2 is YYEEEE. Both ends counted, the CDR3 spans 14 residues.

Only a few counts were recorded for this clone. CDR3 sequence reads: CVTEDGLYEQYF. The CDR3 DNA reads TGTGTCACCGAGGACGGGCTCTACGAGCAGTACTTC. The chain joins TRBV6-2 or TRBV6-3 to TRBJ2-7; D remains unclear. The CDR3 covers 12 residues. CDR1 and CDR2 (germline): MNHEY, SVGEGT.

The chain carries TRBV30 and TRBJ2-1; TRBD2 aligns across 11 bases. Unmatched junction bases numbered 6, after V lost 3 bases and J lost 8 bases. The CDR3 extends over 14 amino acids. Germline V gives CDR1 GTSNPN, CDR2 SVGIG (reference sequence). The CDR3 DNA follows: TGTGCCTGGAGCCCGGGACTAGCGGCGCATGAGCAGTTCTTC. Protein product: CAWSPGLAAHEQFF.

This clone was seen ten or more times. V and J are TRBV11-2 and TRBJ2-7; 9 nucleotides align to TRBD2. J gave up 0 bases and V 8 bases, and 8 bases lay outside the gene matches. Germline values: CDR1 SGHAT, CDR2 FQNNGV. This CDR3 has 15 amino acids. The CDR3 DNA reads TGTGCCAGCTTAGCTAGCGGGATCCCCTCCTACGAGCAGTACTTC. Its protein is CASLASGIPSYEQYF. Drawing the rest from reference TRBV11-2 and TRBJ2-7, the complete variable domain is EAGVAQSPRYKIIEKRQSVAFWCNPISGHATLYWYQQILGQGPKLLIQFQNNGVVDDSQLPKDRFSAERLKGVDSTLKIQPAKLEDSAVYLCASLASGIPSYEQYFGPGTRLTVT.

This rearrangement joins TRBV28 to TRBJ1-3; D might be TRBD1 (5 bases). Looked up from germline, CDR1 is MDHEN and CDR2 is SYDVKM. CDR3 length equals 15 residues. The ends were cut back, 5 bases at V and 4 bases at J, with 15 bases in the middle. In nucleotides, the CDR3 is TGTGCCAGCAGTCCCACCAGGGCAGCGGGAAACACCATATATTTT. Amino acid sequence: CASSPTRAAGNTIYF.

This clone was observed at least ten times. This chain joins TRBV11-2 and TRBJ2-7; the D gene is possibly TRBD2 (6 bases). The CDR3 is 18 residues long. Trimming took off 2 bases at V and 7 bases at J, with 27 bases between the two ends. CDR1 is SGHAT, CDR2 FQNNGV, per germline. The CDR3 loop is CASSLSSYSPASRGEQYF. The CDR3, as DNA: TGTGCCAGCAGCTTATCATCTTATTCGCCCGCGTCGCGGGGAGAGCAGTACTTC.

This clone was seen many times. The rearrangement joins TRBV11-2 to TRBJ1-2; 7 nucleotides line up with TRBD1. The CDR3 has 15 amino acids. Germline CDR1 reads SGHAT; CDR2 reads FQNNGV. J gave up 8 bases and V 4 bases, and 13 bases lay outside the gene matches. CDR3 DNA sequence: TGTGCCAGCAGCTCCACCGGGACAGCCCTGGGAGGCTACACCTTC. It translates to CASSSTGTALGGYTF.

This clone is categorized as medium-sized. As DNA, the CDR3 is TGTGCCAGCAGATTGGACGGAAATTCACCCCTCCACTTT. Amino acids: CASRLDGNSPLHF. The chain uses TRBV6-2 or TRBV6-3 and TRBJ1-6; D is uncertain. The CDR3 has 13 amino acids. Trimming cost V 6 bases and J 7 bases, with 10 bases left between them. Germline CDR1 MNHEY, CDR2 SVGEGT.